This entry describes one T cell receptor beta chain. Antigen: not known. Being one base from a much bigger clone, this may be a read error. TCRdb ran MiXCR on the multiplex PCR reads and lists one entry per CDR3 protein. In the table there are about 140,000 distinct CDR3 sequences, about 31% of which are singletons. This record belongs to a study of breast tumors, draining lymph nodes, adjacent tissues. Axillary draining lymph nodes of breast cancer patients supplied the node samples. Points from the study as a whole: Most tumor T cells seemingly derive from lymph node, then expand in tumor. Tumor TCR diversity was below lymph nodes but above nontumor tissue.

There are 14 residues in the CDR3. Germline V gene lookup returns CDR1 SGDLS and CDR2 YYNGEE. This clonotype was sampled from a female donor with breast cancer. Some clones in this sample may be carry-over from other donors' samples. The rearrangement uses TRBV9 and TRBJ2-2, with D perhaps TRBD2 (5 bases). The sequenced sample consisted of axillary lymph node tissue. This chain's CDR3 is CASSVVVGNGELSF. The CDR3 nucleotides read TGTGCCAGCAGCGTAGTTGTGGGAAACGGGGAGCTGTCTTTT.